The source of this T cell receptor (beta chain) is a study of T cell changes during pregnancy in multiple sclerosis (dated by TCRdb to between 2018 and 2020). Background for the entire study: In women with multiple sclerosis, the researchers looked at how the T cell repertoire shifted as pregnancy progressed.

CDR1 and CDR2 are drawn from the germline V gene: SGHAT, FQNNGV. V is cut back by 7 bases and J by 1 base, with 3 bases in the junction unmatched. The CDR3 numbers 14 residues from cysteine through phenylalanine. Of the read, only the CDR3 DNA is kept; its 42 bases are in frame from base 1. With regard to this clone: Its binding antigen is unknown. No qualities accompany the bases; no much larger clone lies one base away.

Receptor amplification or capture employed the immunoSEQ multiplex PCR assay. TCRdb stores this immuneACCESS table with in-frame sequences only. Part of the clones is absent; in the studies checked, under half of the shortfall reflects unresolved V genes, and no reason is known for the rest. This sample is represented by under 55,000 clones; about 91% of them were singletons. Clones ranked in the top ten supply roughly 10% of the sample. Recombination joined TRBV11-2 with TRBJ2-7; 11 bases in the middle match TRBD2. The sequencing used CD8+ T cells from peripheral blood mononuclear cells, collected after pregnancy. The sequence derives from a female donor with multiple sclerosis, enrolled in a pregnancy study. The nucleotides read TGTGCCAGCATGGGACTAGCGGCGTCCTACGAGCAGTACTTC. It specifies CASMGLAASYEQYF.